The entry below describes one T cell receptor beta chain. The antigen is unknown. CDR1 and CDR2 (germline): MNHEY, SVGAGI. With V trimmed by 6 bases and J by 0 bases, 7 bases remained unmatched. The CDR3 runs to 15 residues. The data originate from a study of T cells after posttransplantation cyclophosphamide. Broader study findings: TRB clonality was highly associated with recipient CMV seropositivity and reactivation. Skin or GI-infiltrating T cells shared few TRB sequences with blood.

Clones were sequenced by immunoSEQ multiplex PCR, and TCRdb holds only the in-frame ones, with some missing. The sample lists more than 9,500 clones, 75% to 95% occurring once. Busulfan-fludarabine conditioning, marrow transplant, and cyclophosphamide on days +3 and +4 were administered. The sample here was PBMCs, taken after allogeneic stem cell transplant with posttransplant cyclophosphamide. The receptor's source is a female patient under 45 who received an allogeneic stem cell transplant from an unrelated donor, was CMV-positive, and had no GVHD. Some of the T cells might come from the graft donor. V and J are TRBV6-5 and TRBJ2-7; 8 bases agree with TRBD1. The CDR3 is CASSLYRGSSYEQYF. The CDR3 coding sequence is TGTGCCAGCAGCCTCTACAGGGGGAGCTCCTACGAGCAGTACTTC.